The sample holds a few counts of the clone carrying this TCR beta chain. Its specificity is unknown. This sample was taken from a study of CD4 T cells in relation to SARS-CoV-2 and coronaviruses. Data came from immunoSEQ multiplex PCR; TCRdb stores just in-frame clones and leaves some out. Among approximately 11,000 clones listed, 70% to 85% were seen once. CDR1 and CDR2 (germline): ENHRY, SYGVKD. The CDR3 covers 13 residues. Between the trimmed V and J ends, which lost 3 bases and 14 bases, there was a span of 14 bases. Unexposed donor CD4+ T cells date from about 2011-2018, before the COVID-19 pandemic. CD4+ T cells were isolated from the cells after 10 days of culture. As cell numbers allowed, unexposed-donor CD4+ T cells faced SARS-CoV-2 S/N and four cold-coronavirus spikes. General study results and limits: The cross-reactivity analysis covered only spike protein, not other viral proteins.

This receptor was identified in a human donor in good health. V and J are TRBV10-3 and TRBJ1-6; D perhaps matches TRBD1 (5 bases). Source material: CD4+ T cells from PBMCs, cultured in vitro. In DNA form, the CDR3 reads TGTGCCATCAGTGAAGCGGGGGTTTTCGCCCTCCACTTT. Its protein is CAISEAGVFALHF.